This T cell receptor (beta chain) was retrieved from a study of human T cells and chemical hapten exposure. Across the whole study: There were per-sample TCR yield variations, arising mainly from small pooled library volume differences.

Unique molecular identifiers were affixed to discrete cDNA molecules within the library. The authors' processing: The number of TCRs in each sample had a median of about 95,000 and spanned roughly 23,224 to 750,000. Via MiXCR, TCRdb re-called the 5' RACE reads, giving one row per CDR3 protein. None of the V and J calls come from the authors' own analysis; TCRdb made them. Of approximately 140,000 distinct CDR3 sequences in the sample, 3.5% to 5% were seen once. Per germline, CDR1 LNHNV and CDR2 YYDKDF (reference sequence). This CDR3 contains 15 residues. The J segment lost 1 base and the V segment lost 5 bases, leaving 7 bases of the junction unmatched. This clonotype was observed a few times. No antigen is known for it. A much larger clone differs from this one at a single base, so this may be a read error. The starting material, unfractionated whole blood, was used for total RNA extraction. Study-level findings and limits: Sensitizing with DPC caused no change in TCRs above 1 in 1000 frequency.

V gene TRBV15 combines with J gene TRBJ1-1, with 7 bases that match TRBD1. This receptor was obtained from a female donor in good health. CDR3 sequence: CATSGLGQRNTEAFF. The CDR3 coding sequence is TGTGCCACCAGCGGACTGGGACAGCGGAACACTGAAGCTTTCTTT.